This paragraph covers one T cell receptor (beta chain) sequence. No antigen is known for it. The source of the sample is a study of post-analysis software for immune sequencing data. Study-level information: Multiple sclerosis in the patients followed relapsing-remitting, secondary progressive and progressive-relapsing courses. Study conclusions and caveats: In patients, 4 to 6 TRBV segments were more frequent than in controls, with TRBV5-6, TRBV5-1 and TRBV20-1 among them. Controls' normalized Chao1 diversity significantly exceeded that of multiple sclerosis patients.

Sequencing libraries made from TCR beta cDNA carried unique molecular identifiers. TCRdb ran MiXCR on the PCR reads and lists one entry per CDR3 protein. The sample lists hundreds of thousands of distinct CDR3 sequences; 30% were seen once. The CDR3 extends over 15 amino acids. Trimming stripped 1 base from V and 2 bases from J, with 9 bases between. Germline lookup yields CDR1 SGHKS and CDR2 YYEKEE (reference sequence). The chain has TRBV5-5 and TRBJ2-2; unclear D gene. The material sequenced was blood. The sequence was collected from a girl aged 5-17 years with multiple sclerosis. The CDR3 loop is CASSLRALNTGELFF. Here the CDR3 DNA reads TGTGCCAGCAGCTTGAGGGCCCTAAACACCGGGGAGCTGTTTTTT.